This T cell receptor (beta chain) was retrieved from a study of cytomegalovirus exposure and HLA in healthy donors (dated by TCRdb to 2016 to 2017). Regarding the study in general: An earlier analysis of approximately 640 of the donors reported approximately 270 Gb of sequence data and around 110 million unique TCR beta sequences from about 179 million T cells. Genome-wide SNP genotypes for about 55% of the roughly 670 donors were used in a later genetic analysis, which treated that subset as a discovery cohort. To predict cytomegalovirus infection status, the study combined high-throughput TCR immunosequencing, statistical association of individual TCRs with disease status, and machine learning. Donor age, sex, ethnicity and CMV serostatus were compiled alongside the repertoire data. HLA typing covered class I and class II loci at four-digit resolution. The study was designed to test whether signatures of past pathogen exposure could be identified by cataloging public T cell receptors. Typing coverage differed by locus: A, B, C, DRB1 and DQB1 were typed in roughly 620-630 donors, DQA1 in 522, DPA1 in 606, and DPB1 in 400 to 480. On average, roughly 250,000 unique TCR beta nucleotide sequences were sequenced per donor among roughly 430 genotyped donors of the cohort, with 15% to 20% of those sequences being non-productive. Every repertoire in the discovery cohort had been generated on one and the same sequencing platform. A separate validation cohort of some 130 different subjects was used in addition to the 666-subject first cohort. An early release covering 500 to 750 HLA-typed donors comprised 250 to 350 gigabases of sequencing data and about 90 million unique TCR sequences. Four to six DR-DQ haplotypes were handled as single units for association and clustering, since linkage in the cohort was strong. In the later analysis, no new phenotypic data were used to find candidate immune exposures; instead, reliance was placed on TCR beta sequences and their occurrence across donors. The genetic ancestry cluster associated with self-reported Caucasian donors included roughly 84% of the 398 genotyped donors. The study profiled the T cell repertoires of about 640 subjects by immunosequencing and related them to cytomegalovirus serostatus. In an earlier analysis of roughly 540 of the donors, high-throughput TCR beta sequencing was used to judge whether each TCR beta V gene segment behaved as functional or pseudogenic. A later analysis re-analyzed previously published TCR beta repertoires from approximately 700 donors and added high-resolution HLA genotyping to study TCR occurrence patterns.

The library was generated by the immunoSEQ multiplex PCR assay. For the multiplex PCR, a mixture combining 60 forward primers for TCR Vbeta segments and 13 reverse primers for TCR Jbeta segments was used. The CDR3 region of rearranged TCR beta genes was amplified from genomic DNA by a multiplex PCR assay. Amplified TCR beta libraries were sequenced as 87-base-pair reads on the Illumina HiSeq System. The authors' analysis ran thus. A later analysis counted around 72 million unique TCR beta chains across the 640 or so repertoires, and 9.5 million to 11 million of these chains were shared by at least two donors. To remove PCR and sequencing errors, raw reads were error-corrected and collapsed into unique sequences using a nearest-neighbor algorithm that merged closely related sequences. V, D and J gene segments were assigned by aligning CDR3 sequences to IMGT reference sequences. For a sequence to be retained, a match of at least six nucleotides was required to both a V gene segment and a J gene segment. Rearrangements were called productive when the CDR3 lacked stop codons and stayed in frame with V and J; all others were non-productive. Following IMGT convention, CDR3 was defined as the stretch from the second conserved V-encoded cysteine up to the conserved J-encoded phenylalanine. Sequences without an unambiguous match to a single V gene segment were excluded from the earlier analysis of a few hundred of the donors. An earlier analysis of approximately 590 of the donors called V segments functional above 56.7% productive rearrangements and segregating when the between-donor standard deviation exceeded 5%. A statistical classification framework was developed to diagnose cytomegalovirus status using the catalog of TCR beta chain sequences. A later analysis assigned V and J genes by comparing TCR nucleotide sequences with IMGT/GENE-DB human TR gene sequences. A later analysis assigned CDR3 sequences and most-parsimonious VDJ recombination scenarios with the TCRdist pipeline. In a later analysis, every TCR beta chain was defined by the combination of its CDR3 amino acid sequence and its V-gene family, and reads without a unique V-gene family were dropped. A later analysis removed 592 highly shared, low-generation-probability nucleotide sequences to deal with suspected cross-contamination and a sequencing artifact. For each public chain, a later analysis derived a clonal expansion index from normalized ranks of inferred template counts within each repertoire. In a later analysis, generation probabilities were computed using a VDJ recombination model fitted to out-of-frame rearrangements, and the results were checked against IGoR. In a later analysis, TCR-TCR, TCR-HLA and TCR-CMV co-occurrence was scored with hypergeometric tests, and a repertoire-size bias correction was applied to TCR pairs. In a later analysis, false discovery rates were estimated by permuting HLA or CMV assignments 20 times. In a later analysis, co-occurring TCRs were grouped using DBSCAN, and TCRdist sequence similarity was added for clustering within HLA-allele-positive subsets. For co-occurrence clustering, repertoires with fewer than 30,000 or more than 120,000 public chains were excluded, along with 5 or 6 repertoires with anomalous nucleotide sharing. Here the immuneACCESS table is served through TCRdb, limited to in-frame sequences with V and J called. Missing clones are a known gap in these copies; in checked studies unresolved V genes cover under half, and the rest lacks a known reason. Clone size and the V and J calls come from that table; the DNA yielded D and trimming. The sample yields under 200,000 clones; roughly 84% were counted once. The top ten constitute less than 2% of the sample.

With regard to this clone: Its antigen specificity is not known. Base quality data are lacking; no much larger clone is found one base away. Other DNA sequences of this sample code for an identical CDR3.

The cohort comprised fewer than 700 healthy bone marrow donors. At the time of sampling, all cohort members were nominally healthy, though unrecorded immune exposures were likely present. The donor was CMV seronegative and was included in the group of 352 seronegative cohort members. Each donor provided a peripheral blood sample, and peripheral blood mononuclear cells were used for TCR beta sequencing. The Qiagen DNeasy Blood Extraction Kit was used to extract genomic DNA from the blood cell samples. V is cut back by 5 bases and J by 5 bases, with 5 bases in the junction unmatched. The germline V gene (reference sequence) specifies LNHDA as CDR1 and SQIVND as CDR2. The CDR3, cysteine through phenylalanine, is 13 amino acids long. The entry retains the CDR3 DNA only, 39 bases that are in frame from base 1. The full study reports these points: In a later analysis, most CMV-associated TCR beta chains were found to appear HLA-restricted, with HLA associations seemingly driven largely by CMV exposure. The sequencing pipeline was judged likely to have produced a cluster of highly shared sequence variants as a technical artifact. The only immune exposure information available for the cohort was CMV serostatus. In a later analysis, HLA-associated TCR beta chains showed more clonal expansion and lower generation probabilities than non-associated chains that were equally common. The authors suggested that the approach could potentially be extended to other disease states and immunological phenotypes. The presence/absence analyses assumed that sequencing depth was roughly uniform across donors, and that assumption may not be true. Because counts were too low, about 18 rarely observed V segments, including chromosome 9 orphons, were excluded from the earlier analysis of about 500 of the donors. In this cohort, only TCR beta chains were sequenced, and detectable features were limited by the absence of alpha or paired-chain data. Assigning TCR associations to individual alleles was difficult when HLA alleles, especially DR and DQ, strongly co-occurred. In the study, 150 to 200 TCR beta chains were listed as associated with cytomegalovirus. In a later genetic analysis, a missense DCLRE1C variant was associated with V-gene and J-gene trimming of TCR beta chains, and the association was replicated in an independent cohort. Some IMGT-functional V segments, including TRBV6-2 and TRBV6-3, could not be told apart with the 87-base-pair reads, so those segments were excluded. According to a later analysis, TCR association rates differed among HLA loci, with DRB1 alleles showing the most associated TCRs and HLA-C alleles showing the fewest. While some public TCRs were present in many individuals, most TCR sequences turned up only very rarely across donors. In a later analysis, several top co-occurrence clusters were reported to appear linked to parvovirus B19, influenza, CMV and Epstein-Barr virus. According to a later genetic analysis, donors in an Asian-associated ancestry cluster had fewer N-insertions in productive TCRs than the approximately 650-donor mean. The classifier was reported to diagnose cytomegalovirus status with high specificity and sensitivity in both the original cohort and the validation cohort. A further reported finding was that TCR beta sequences accurately predicted the HLA-A and HLA-B alleles for most subjects in the first cohort. Specific HLA alleles were associated with over 15,000 TCR beta sequences at a false discovery rate of 0.05 in a later analysis. An earlier analysis of approximately 530 of the donors showed that most TCR beta V segments appeared in productive rearrangements either about 90% or about 30% of the time, which broadly matched IMGT annotations. Correlated functional status among segregating V segments might reflect linkage disequilibrium, but an unknown experimental factor could not be ruled out. Because HLA typing was missing for some donors at each locus, association tests included only the typed subset. Three of the identified cytomegalovirus-associated TCR beta chains were confirmed in vitro to be specific for cytomegalovirus antigens.

Sequenced sample: PBMCs. The receptor chain draws on TRBV19 and TRBJ1-1, and TRBD1 aligns with 7 junction nucleotides. The source of this sequence is a young man in good health and CMV-seronegative. CDR3 region: CASSRTGGTEAFF. The nucleotide sequence is TGTGCCAGTAGTCGGACAGGCGGTACTGAAGCTTTCTTT.